The 27 T cell receptor beta chains below were found in one sample sequenced in a study of T-cell reconstitution after alpha-beta-depleted transplantation in children. Unique molecular identifiers were used to barcode this TCRbeta library. Each CDR3 protein gets one entry after TCRdb re-called the PCR reads with MiXCR. The sample records hundreds of thousands of distinct CDR3 sequences, roughly 24% being singletons. The sample in question was PBMCs, mostly from graft donor cells, obtained 360 days after TCRalphabeta/CD19-depleted stem cell transplant. These receptors were obtained from a boy under three years old who had a stem cell transplant for acute myeloid leukemia, so the T cells may come from the graft donor.

This sequence joins TRBV30 and TRBJ2-5; D gene unclear. The germline CDR1 and CDR2 sequences are GTSNPN and SVGIG (reference sequence). Trimming shortened V by 2 bases and J by 5 bases, and 9 bases separated the two germline ends. CDR3 size: 12 residues. The CDR3 DNA reads TGTGCCTGGAGTCACACGGCGGAGACCCAGTACTTC. It codes for CAWSHTAETQYF.

The genes are TRBV24-1 and TRBJ2-7; no clear D. Germline CDR1 KGHDR, CDR2 SFDVKD. The V end lost 2 bases, the J end lost 7 bases, and 11 bases lay between the germline ends. The CDR3 covers 13 residues. CDR3 sequence: CATSDWAKPEQYV. For the CDR3, the DNA is TGTGCCACCAGTGATTGGGCTAAACCGGAGCAGTACGTC.

This clonotype has more than one count but fewer than ten. The V gene is TRBV20-1, the J gene TRBJ1-5, with D hard to call. The V end was cut by 0 bases, the J end by 4 bases, with 13 bases between. This CDR3 region has 15 residues. CDR1 and CDR2 from the germline V gene are DFQATT and SNEGSKA (reference sequence). CDR3 amino acids: CSAREKWALNQPQHF. The CDR3, as DNA: TGCAGTGCTAGAGAGAAATGGGCACTTAATCAGCCCCAGCATTTT.

This clonotype was detected many times. V gene TRBV12-3 or TRBV12-4 combines with J gene TRBJ2-1; D tentatively fits TRBD1 or TRBD2 (5 bases each). The CDR3 loop spans 16 amino acids. V was cut by 5 bases and J by 0 bases, with 14 bases left in between. In DNA, the CDR3 is TGTGCCAGCAGTCCCGTGGGACCTCGCTCCTACAATGAGCAGTTCTTC. It codes for CASSPVGPRSYNEQFF.

This clonotype was seen many times. V gene TRBV20-1 combines with J gene TRBJ2-5, with 10 nucleotides matching TRBD2. The V and J ends lost 3 bases and 3 bases, in that order; junction bases with no gene match: 7. From germline, CDR1 is DFQATT and CDR2 SNEGSKA (reference sequence). CDR3 size: 15 residues. The CDR3 nucleotides read TGCAGTGCTAGGGGGCTAGCGGGGGATGAAGAGACCCAGTACTTC. Translation gives CSARGLAGDEETQYF.

The chain employs TRBV5-1 and TRBJ1-1; D gene unclear. The CDR3 runs 12 residues. V was shortened by 2 bases and J by 11 bases, with 13 bases between the two germline ends. Looked up from germline, CDR1 is SGHRS and CDR2 is YFSETQ. CDR3 sequence (DNA): TGCGCCAGCAGCTTTGGGGTTGGGGTGGCTTTCTTT. Encoded protein: CASSFGVGVAFF.

The sample holds many counts of this clonotype. This sequence joins TRBV12-3 or TRBV12-4 and TRBJ1-4; TRBD1 aligns across 10 bases. V shed 8 bases, J shed 5 bases, and the junction held 5 bases outside the gene matches. The CDR3 length is 14 residues. Here the CDR3 DNA reads TGTGCCAGCCAGCGGACAGGGGGAAATGAAAAACTGTTTTTT. Translated: CASQRTGGNEKLFF.

The chain has TRBV7-2 and TRBJ2-3; D remains ambiguous. V lost 0 bases to trimming and J lost 3 bases, with 10 bases between them. Germline-derived CDR1 and CDR2 are SGHTA and FQGNSA. This CDR3 region has 15 residues. The CDR3, as DNA: TGTGCCAGCAGCTTAGCTTGGTTGGCGACAGATACGCAGTATTTT. Protein product: CASSLAWLATDTQYF.

The genes are TRBV6-1 and TRBJ1-2; weak D call: TRBD1 (6 bases). V was trimmed by 5 bases and J by 5 bases, leaving 27 bases between them. Germline values: CDR1 MNHNS, CDR2 SASEGT. This CDR3 has 18 amino acids. The CDR3 coding sequence is TGTGCCAGCAGTCCCGATGCCTTCTTCCTGGGGGGCGGGTATGGCTACACCTTC. Encoded protein: CASSPDAFFLGGGYGYTF.

This clonotype was seen repeatedly, ten times or more. The V call is TRBV11-3, the J call TRBJ1-1; 10 nucleotides agree with TRBD1. The V segment lost 1 base and the J segment 3 bases; nucleotides outside the gene matches: 5. This CDR3 contains 16 residues. CDR1 SGHNT and CDR2 YENEEA come from the germline V gene. The CDR3 is CASSLVWGTGDTEAFF. The CDR3 DNA reads as TGTGCCAGCAGCTTAGTTTGGGGGACAGGGGACACTGAAGCTTTCTTT.

This clonotype has more than one count but fewer than ten. The rearrangement joins TRBV12-3 or TRBV12-4 to TRBJ1-6; tentative D call: TRBD1 (5 bases). V shed 7 bases and J shed 10 bases, with 17 bases lying between them. CDR3 length equals 14 residues. The CDR3 region is CASTSGGRGSPLHF. Written as DNA, the CDR3 is TGTGCCAGCACCTCAGGAGGGAGGGGATCACCCCTCCACTTT.

This clonotype has only a few counts. This rearrangement joins TRBV5-1 to TRBJ1-5; D call uncertain. The V end was cut by 0 bases, the J end by 7 bases, with 14 bases between. Per the germline V gene, CDR1 is SGHRS and CDR2 is YFSETQ. This CDR3 is built from 15 residues. The CDR3 bases are TGCGCCAGCAGCTTGGGGTCAGGATTCGGGCAGCCCCAGCATTTT. Residues: CASSLGSGFGQPQHF.

The rearrangement joins TRBV28 to TRBJ2-7; 9 nucleotides agree with TRBD1. Losses at the gene ends were 4 bases for V and 9 bases for J; bases not matched to a gene: 7. This CDR3 region has 13 residues. Germline CDR1 reads MDHEN; CDR2 reads SYDVKM. The CDR3 loop reads CASSSTRTGAQYV. The CDR3 nucleotides are TGTGCCAGCAGTTCCACTCGGACAGGGGCGCAGTACGTC.

This clonotype showed up just a few times. The V call is TRBV6-2 or TRBV6-3, the J call TRBJ2-7, with 7 positions matching TRBD1. The CDR3 totals 16 residues. V shed 6 bases and J 5 bases; nucleotides not matched to a gene: 16. Per germline, CDR1 MNHEY and CDR2 SVGEGT. The CDR3 bases are TGTGCCAGCAGCAAGCTAACACCAGGGGGTCTCGACGAGCAGTACGTC. It translates to CASSKLTPGGLDEQYV.

This clonotype occurred a few times. This chain links TRBV20-1 with TRBJ2-7; the D is unclear. Trimming left V 1 base short and J 2 bases short, with 6 bases between. Germline CDR1 DFQATT, CDR2 SNEGSKA (reference sequence). The CDR3 consists of 12 residues. The CDR3 bases are TGCAGTGCTAGAGGGGAAGCCTACGAGCAGTACGTC. As protein: CSARGEAYEQYV.

This clonotype was seen many times. The rearrangement links TRBV5-5 to TRBJ2-7; TRBD2 matches at 9 bases. CDR1 is SGHKS, CDR2 YYEKEE, per germline (reference sequence). This CDR3 is built from 15 residues. Germline trimming cut 4 bases from V and 0 bases from J; bases unmatched to any gene: 5. The CDR3 reads CASSLTSGSSYEQYV. The CDR3 bases are TGTGCCAGCAGCCTGACTAGCGGCAGCTCCTACGAGCAGTACGTC.

This clonotype was detected only a few times. The chain is built from TRBV14 and TRBJ2-5; no clear D. Germline CDR1 reads SGHDN; CDR2 reads FVKESK. Trimming pared 0 bases from V and 5 bases from J, leaving 7 bases between. This CDR3 comprises 13 residues. Here the CDR3 DNA reads TGTGCCAGCAGCCAAGAGTCCGGCGAGACCCAGTACTTC. Encoded protein: CASSQESGETQYF. The full variable domain, with the rest looked up from reference TRBV14 and TRBJ2-5, is EAGVTQFPSHSVIEKGQTVTLRCDPISGHDNLYWYRRVMGKEIKFLLHFVKESKQDESGMPNNRFLAERTGGTYSTLKVQPAELEDSGVYFCASSQESGETQYFGPGTRLLVL.

The rearrangement links TRBV5-6 to TRBJ2-1; tentative D call: TRBD1 (6 bases). The germline V gene has CDR1 SGHDT and CDR2 YYEEEE. The CDR3 sequence is 13 residues long. Trimming stripped 4 bases from V and 6 bases from J, with 11 bases between. In DNA form, the CDR3 reads TGTGCCAGCAGCGTGGCAGGGGCCAATGAGCAGTTCTTC. Its translation: CASSVAGANEQFF.

J is TRBJ1-5 and V is TRBV6-2 or TRBV6-3, with D hard to call. Germline V CDR1 and CDR2: MNHEY, SVGEGT. The CDR3 runs 16 residues. Trimming left V 3 bases short and J 1 base short, with 13 bases between. The CDR3 bases are TGTGCCAGCAGTTATACGGGAGCTTCCAGCAATCAGCCCCAGCATTTT. It specifies CASSYTGASSNQPQHF.

This chain links TRBV10-2 with TRBJ2-7, with 8 bases fitting TRBD2. Germline V gene sequence: CDR1 WSHSY, CDR2 SAAADI. After removal of 3 bases from V and 1 base from J, the junction contained 2 bases not matched to a gene. The CDR3 is 14 amino acids. The CDR3: CASSEKRGSYEQYF. CDR3 in DNA: TGCGCCAGCAGTGAAAAGCGGGGGTCCTACGAGCAGTACTTC.

A few counts support this clonotype. The chain recombines TRBV7-9 with TRBJ2-1, with TRBD1 matching 7 bases. V trimming: 5 bases; J trimming: 4 bases; junction bases outside the gene matches: 14. Germline V gene data show CDR1 as SEHNR and CDR2 as FQNEAQ (reference sequence). The CDR3 has 17 residues. In DNA, the CDR3 is TGTGCCAGCAGCCCGGCGGCCGGGACAGAATATTACAATGAGCAGTTCTTC. Translated: CASSPAAGTEYYNEQFF.

The rearrangement uses TRBV20-1 and TRBJ2-7; the match to TRBD1 covers 8 bases. The CDR3 is 12 amino acids. J was trimmed by 3 bases and V by 6 bases; bases with no gene match: 4. Looked up from germline, CDR1 is DFQATT and CDR2 is SNEGSKA (reference sequence). The CDR3 DNA sequence: TGCAGTGCCCTTGGACAGGGCTACGAGCAGTACGTC. Its protein is CSALGQGYEQYV.

The genes are TRBV12-3 or TRBV12-4 and TRBJ2-3; D is uncertain. There are 17 residues in the CDR3. With 2 bases removed from V and 8 bases from J, the gap between germline ends came to 23 bases. CDR3 in DNA: TGTGCCAGCAGTTTAAGTTTCGGACGACCTAAACCCGGTACGCAGTATTTT. It codes for CASSLSFGRPKPGTQYF.

The chain recombines TRBV29-1 with TRBJ1-4, with a weak D call TRBD1 (5 bases). Trimming stripped 4 bases from V and 3 bases from J, with 15 bases between. Germline-derived CDR1 and CDR2 are SQVTM and ANQGSEA. The CDR3 spans 15 residues. The CDR3 sequence: CSVAPGGGANEKLFF. The CDR3 DNA reads as TGCAGCGTTGCCCCCGGGGGGGGAGCTAATGAAAAACTGTTTTTT. Combining the CDR3 with reference TRBV29-1 and TRBJ1-4 gives the whole variable domain SAVISQKPSRDICQRGTSLTIQCQVDSQVTMMFWYRQQPGQSLTLIATANQGSEATYESGFVIDKFPISRPNLTFSTLTVSNMSPEDSSIYLCSVAPGGGANEKLFFGSGTQLSVL.

The J gene is TRBJ2-1, the V gene TRBV11-2; TRBD1 aligns across 9 bases. Germline lookup yields CDR1 SGHAT and CDR2 FQNNGV. V dropped 5 bases and J dropped 3; count of bases not matched to a gene: 8. CDR3 length equals 16 residues. The CDR3 spells CASSTTGTGIYNEQFF. The DNA for the CDR3 is TGTGCCAGCAGCACAACCGGGACAGGGATCTACAATGAGCAGTTCTTC.

V and J are TRBV27 and TRBJ2-5, with TRBD2 identical over 10 bases. Germline assignment: CDR1 MNHEY and CDR2 SMNVEV (reference sequence). The V segment lost 10 bases and the J segment 5 bases; nucleotides outside the gene matches: 4. This CDR3 has 12 amino acids. The CDR3 DNA reads as TGTGCCACCCGAGCGGGAGGGGAGACCCAGTACTTC. It is translated as CATRAGGETQYF.

This clonotype has a handful of counts. J is TRBJ2-4 and V is TRBV6-2 or TRBV6-3; 8 bases agree with TRBD2. Looked up from germline, CDR1 is MNHEY and CDR2 is SVGEGT. The CDR3 extends over 14 amino acids. Germline trimming cut 7 bases from V and 3 bases from J; bases unmatched to any gene: 5. CDR3 coding DNA: TGTGCCAGCACCTCGGGAGGGGGCAAAAACATTCAGTACTTC. This sequence encodes CASTSGGGKNIQYF.